This is a list of T cell receptor beta chains from one sample in a study of blood T cell repertoires in COVID-19. Profiling relied on immunoSEQ multiplex PCR, and the TCRdb table lists in-frame clones only, not all of them. The sample lists about 14,000 clones, approximately 88% occurring once. The sample consisted of peripheral blood. These receptors originate from a human donor in a cohort sampled during active COVID-19. The conserved cysteine and the conserved F or W are not part of the CDR3 here.

V gene: TRBV5-6; J gene: TRBJ2-5; CDR3 protein: ASSFNGPGQETQY
V gene: TRBV15; J gene: TRBJ2-1; CDR3 protein: ATSRDLRLALGNEQF
V gene: TRBV6-2/TRBV6-3; J gene: TRBJ2-7; CDR3 protein: ASSTLAGDGEQY
V gene: TRBV30; J gene: TRBJ1-5; CDR3 protein: AWSLGQPNQPQH
V gene: TRBV5-1; J gene: TRBJ1-1; CDR3 protein: ASRPSGLGTEAF
V gene: TRBV7-2; J gene: TRBJ1-3; CDR3 protein: ASSLAFGRGSGNTIY
V gene: TRBV19; J gene: TRBJ2-7; CDR3 protein: ASSISTGGTYEQY
V gene: TRBV5-6; J gene: TRBJ2-7; CDR3 protein: ASSLRIGDIPSSYEQY
V gene: TRBV4-2; J gene: TRBJ1-5; CDR3 protein: ASSQDATGGQPQH
V gene: TRBV7-2; J gene: TRBJ1-2; CDR3 protein: ASSLAKSGYGYT
V gene: TRBV4-2; J gene: TRBJ1-4; CDR3 protein: ASSQDHWEKLF
V gene: TRBV30; J gene: TRBJ2-7; CDR3 protein: AWSKDRGIDEQY
V gene: TRBV28; J gene: TRBJ2-7; CDR3 protein: ASRTQVGGGSRLAKRGEQY
V gene: TRBV9; J gene: TRBJ2-2; CDR3 protein: ASSPTLGGIGTGELF
V gene: TRBV11-3; J gene: TRBJ2-7; CDR3 protein: ASSQGSYEQY
V gene: TRBV19; J gene: TRBJ1-6; CDR3 protein: ASGTGGNSPLH
V gene: TRBV5-6; J gene: TRBJ2-5; CDR3 protein: ASSFHTGPGETQY
V gene: TRBV6-6; J gene: TRBJ2-7; CDR3 protein: ASSWTRTYEQY
V gene: TRBV5-5; J gene: TRBJ2-7; CDR3 protein: ASSQILSYEQY
V gene: TRBV11-2; J gene: TRBJ2-3; CDR3 protein: ASSLGVQSSTDTQY
V gene: TRBV10-3; J gene: TRBJ1-6; CDR3 protein: AIGTVNNSPLH
V gene: TRBV6-5; J gene: TRBJ2-2; CDR3 protein: ASTFVTGELF
V gene: TRBV6-1; J gene: TRBJ2-5; CDR3 protein: ASSERRPQETQY
V gene: TRBV12-3/TRBV12-4; J gene: TRBJ2-2; CDR3 protein: ASGKGGTGELF
V gene: TRBV19; J gene: TRBJ2-5; CDR3 protein: ASSIVEGETQY
V gene: TRBV6-1; J gene: TRBJ2-4; CDR3 protein: ASSERPGAKNIQY
V gene: TRBV13; J gene: TRBJ2-1; CDR3 protein: ASSLDGSGVYNEQF
V gene: TRBV4-3; J gene: TRBJ1-6; CDR3 protein: ASSIRDRGNSPLH
V gene: TRBV28; J gene: TRBJ2-7; CDR3 protein: ATEEFTGGYEQY
V gene: TRBV7-2; J gene: TRBJ1-1; CDR3 protein: ASSSGIMADRSEAF
V gene: TRBV6-4; J gene: TRBJ1-2; CDR3 protein: ATSRDSKYGYT
V gene: TRBV5-1; J gene: TRBJ2-5; CDR3 protein: ASSPTGSKKETQY
V gene: TRBV6-4; J gene: TRBJ2-3; CDR3 protein: ASSETPRDTQY
V gene: TRBV5-1; J gene: TRBJ2-1; CDR3 protein: ASSPGQVGGYNEQF
V gene: TRBV10-2; J gene: TRBJ1-5; CDR3 protein: ASSDTGNQPQH
V gene: TRBV28; J gene: TRBJ2-7; CDR3 protein: ASSGRSRGEQY